This T cell receptor (beta chain) was profiled in a study of control samples from healthy donors and cancer patients. CDR3 size: 15 residues. The ends lost 6 bases at V and 4 bases at J; junction bases unmatched: 8. In germline, CDR1 is MNHEY, CDR2 SVGAGI. Data came from immunoSEQ multiplex PCR; TCRdb stores just in-frame clones and leaves some out. The table shows roughly 170,000 clones, with over 85% occurring only once. The sequencing sample was made of blood. This receptor was taken from a woman aged 60-70 years in good health. The rearrangement links TRBV6-5 to TRBJ1-1, with 10 positions matching TRBD1. CDR3 DNA sequence: TGTGCCAGCAGCCTTCAGACAGGGGGCGTCACTGAAGCTTTCTTT. It specifies CASSLQTGGVTEAFF.